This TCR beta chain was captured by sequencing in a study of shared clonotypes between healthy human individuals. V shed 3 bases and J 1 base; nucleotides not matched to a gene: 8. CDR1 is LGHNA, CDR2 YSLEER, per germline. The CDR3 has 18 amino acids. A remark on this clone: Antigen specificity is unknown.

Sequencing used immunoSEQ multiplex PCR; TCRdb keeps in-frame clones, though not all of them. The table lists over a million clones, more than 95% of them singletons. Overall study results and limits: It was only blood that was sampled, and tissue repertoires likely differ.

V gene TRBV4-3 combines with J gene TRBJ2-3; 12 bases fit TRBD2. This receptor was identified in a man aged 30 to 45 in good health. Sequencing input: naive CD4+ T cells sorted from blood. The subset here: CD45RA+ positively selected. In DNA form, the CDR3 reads TGCGCCAGCAGCCACCAAGCTTGGACTAGCGGGGGCACAGATACGCAGTATTTT. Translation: CASSHQAWTSGGTDTQYF.